This T cell receptor (beta chain) was retrieved from a study of cytomegalovirus exposure and HLA in healthy donors. Background on the study: A subsequent analysis stated that the 95 to 150 validation repertoires were run on the same platform as the roughly 710 first-cohort repertoires.

Measured with immunoSEQ multiplex PCR; TCRdb has only the in-frame clones, and not every one. The table lists 200,000 to 300,000 clones, around 90% of them singletons, with just over 3% in the top ten. The V end lost 5 bases, the J end lost 4 bases, and 17 bases lay between the germline ends. CDR3 length equals 15 residues. The germline V gene has CDR1 SEHNR and CDR2 FQNEAQ (reference sequence). About this clone: Its specificity is not known.

Points from the study as a whole: Most TCR sequences were seen very rarely across donors, but some public TCRs occurred in many. Cytomegalovirus status was reportedly diagnosed by the classifier with high sensitivity and specificity. First-cohort TCR clusters tended to co-occur in the 120 or so validation repertoires, a later analysis found.

The chain has TRBV7-9 and TRBJ1-2; D remains ambiguous. This sequence was found in a woman aged 25 to 39 in good health and CMV-seronegative. Source material: PBMCs. The DNA of the CDR3 is TGTGCCAGCAGCCCCCTAGACACCGGCACCTATGGCTACACCTTC. The encoded protein is CASSPLDTGTYGYTF.